This T cell receptor beta chain was found in a study of blood T cell repertoires in COVID-19. The assay was immunoSEQ multiplex PCR, and TCRdb's table has in-frame clones only and misses some. This sample has fewer than 350,000 clones, with roughly 85% found just once. CDR1 and CDR2 from the germline V gene are LGHDT and YNNKEL (reference sequence). Trimming removed 3 bases from V and 2 bases from J, with 13 bases in between. The CDR3 sequence is 15 residues long. The material sequenced was peripheral blood. This TCR came from a human donor in a cohort sampled during active COVID-19. The chain carries TRBV3-1 (or the pseudogene TRBV3-2) and TRBJ1-2, with D uncertain. The CDR3 sequence: CASSQSGAVNYGYTF. CDR3 bases: TGTGCCAGCAGCCAGTCCGGTGCGGTAAACTATGGCTACACCTTC.